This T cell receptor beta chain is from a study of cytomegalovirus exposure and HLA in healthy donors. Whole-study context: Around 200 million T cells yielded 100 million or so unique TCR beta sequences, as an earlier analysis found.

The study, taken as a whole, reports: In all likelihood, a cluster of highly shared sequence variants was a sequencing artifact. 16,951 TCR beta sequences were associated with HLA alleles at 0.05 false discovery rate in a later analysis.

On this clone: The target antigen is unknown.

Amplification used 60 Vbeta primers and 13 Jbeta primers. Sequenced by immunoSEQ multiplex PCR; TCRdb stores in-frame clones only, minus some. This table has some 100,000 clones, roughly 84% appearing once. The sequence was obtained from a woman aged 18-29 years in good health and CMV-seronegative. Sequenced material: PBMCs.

The CDR3 region has the DNA TGTGCCAGAAGCTGGCGTCCCGGGACACACAACCTAGATCAGCCCCAGCATTTT. Encoded protein: CARSWRPGTHNLDQPQHF. The chain joins TRBV5-3 to TRBJ1-5, with D maybe TRBD1 (6 bases). TRBV5-3 is reported as an ORF; its role is uncertain. CDR3 length equals 18 residues. V lost 3 bases and J 5 bases, leaving 24 bases between the germline ends.